The 9 T cell receptor beta chains presented below share a single source sample, sequenced in a study of T cell responses to AZD1222 COVID-19 vaccine. Libraries were prepared by immunoSEQ multiplex PCR; TCRdb keeps only in-frame clonotypes and omits some of them. The repertoire consists of roughly 130,000 clones, with approximately 86% occurring once and the leading ten covering approximately 12%. Here the sequenced sample was peripheral blood, taken on day 0 of AZD1222 vaccination. The receptors were gathered from an adult in good health.

The rearrangement joins TRBV7-8 to TRBJ1-6; D ambiguous. The CDR3 is 17 residues long. The germline V gene has CDR1 SGHVS and CDR2 FQNEAQ. The V end was cut by 2 bases, the J end by 0 bases, with 11 bases between. The CDR3: CASSLRDSFSYNSPLHF. CDR3 nucleotides: TGTGCCAGCAGCTTAAGGGATTCCTTCTCCTATAATTCACCCCTCCACTTT.

This clone is a singleton in its sample. A far larger clone lies a single base away; this is likely a read error. The chain recombines TRBV10-1 with TRBJ2-1, with D perhaps assigned TRBD1 or TRBD2 (5 bases each). Germline CDR1 WNHNN, CDR2 SYGVQD (reference sequence). The CDR3 spans 15 residues. In nucleotides, the CDR3 is TGCGCCTGCAGATCCCCGGGGCTTAGAAGCGATGAGCAGTTCTTC. It specifies CACRSPGLRSDEQFF.

This chain joins TRBV7-2 and TRBJ1-1; 7 bases line up with TRBD1. Germline values: CDR1 SGHTA, CDR2 FQGNSA. Trimming cost V 5 bases and J 1 base; bases outside gene matches: 7. This CDR3 is built from 15 residues. CDR3 nucleotides: TGTGCCAGCAGCCCTTTCGGACAGGAGAACACTGAAGCTTTCTTT. Encoded protein: CASSPFGQENTEAFF.

This chain joins TRBV7-8 and TRBJ1-1, with TRBD1 identical over 9 bases. The V gene end was trimmed by 1 base and the J gene end by 3 bases; junction bases not matched to a gene: 6. This CDR3 has 16 amino acids. In germline, CDR1 is SGHVS, CDR2 FQNEAQ. Here the CDR3 reads CASSLDIWTGDTEAFF. Here the CDR3 DNA reads TGTGCCAGCAGCTTAGATATCTGGACAGGGGACACTGAAGCTTTCTTT.

The rearrangement uses TRBV19 and TRBJ1-6; 9 bases map to TRBD1. The CDR3 loop spans 15 amino acids. Trimming removed 5 bases from V and 10 bases from J; junction bases left unmatched: 9. In germline, CDR1 is LNHDA, CDR2 SQIVND (reference sequence). CDR3: CASSSAGTGNSPLHF. The CDR3 DNA sequence: TGTGCCAGTAGTTCAGCCGGGACAGGGAACTCACCCCTCCACTTT. Full variable domain (rest looked up from reference TRBV19 and TRBJ1-6): DGGITQSPKYLFRKEGQNVTLSCEQNLNHDAMYWYRQDPGQGLRLIYYSQIVNDFQKGDIAEGYSVSREKKESFPLTVTSAQKNPTAFYLCASSSAGTGNSPLHFGNGTRLTVT.

The rearrangement joins TRBV9 to TRBJ2-5; TRBD2 is a possible D gene (7 bases). From germline, CDR1 is SGDLS and CDR2 YYNGEE. The CDR3 spans 15 residues. The V end lost 2 bases, the J end lost 1 base, and 12 bases lay between the germline ends. CDR3 amino acids: CASSVGGALQETQYF. DNA of the CDR3: TGTGCCAGCAGCGTGGGGGGGGCCCTCCAAGAGACCCAGTACTTC.

The V and J genes are TRBV11-2 and TRBJ2-3, with a possible D match to TRBD1 (6 bases). Looked up from germline, CDR1 is SGHAT and CDR2 is FQNNGV. The V end was cut by 0 bases, the J end by 2 bases, with 15 bases between. This CDR3 comprises 17 residues. The DNA for the CDR3 is TGTGCCAGCAGCTTAGAGGGGGCAGTAAAGTACACAGATACGCAGTATTTT. This encodes CASSLEGAVKYTDTQYF.

The genes are TRBV3-1 (or the pseudogene TRBV3-2) and TRBJ1-2; D perhaps matches TRBD1 (5 bases). Germline lookup yields CDR1 LGHDT and CDR2 YNNKEL (reference sequence). The V and J ends lost 3 bases and 8 bases respectively, with 10 bases between them. The CDR3 totals 12 residues. The CDR3 coding sequence is TGTGCCAGCAGCCAGGGGCTGAGAGGCTACACCTTC. Translated, it gives CASSQGLRGYTF.

The chain combines TRBV7-9 with TRBJ1-1; D uncertain. Per the germline V gene, CDR1 is SEHNR and CDR2 is FQNEAQ (reference sequence). The CDR3 loop spans 15 amino acids. The germline V and J ends were trimmed by 7 bases and 5 bases, with 20 bases remaining between them. The CDR3: CASTSSSPDGTEAFF. As DNA, the CDR3 is TGTGCCAGCACTTCGTCTTCTCCGGACGGGACTGAAGCTTTCTTT.